Here is one T cell receptor (beta chain) with its context. No antigen is known for it. Base-call qualities are not available, and no considerably larger clone is one nucleotide away. Counted from cysteine to phenylalanine, this CDR3 has 14 amino acids. Just the 42-base CDR3 DNA is kept, in frame starting at base 1. CDR1 is given as ENHRY and CDR2 as SYGVKD, both from the germline V gene. The junction shows trimming of 3 bases on V and 2 bases on J, plus 8 bases between the germline ends. This entry is derived from a study of T cell responses to AZD1222 COVID-19 vaccine (dated by TCRdb to the early 2020s). Regarding the research as a whole: AZD1222 recipients whose second dose came at about 4 weeks and those whose second dose came at about 12 weeks were combined into one group, since spike-specific TCR depth and breadth did not differ between the two schedules. A total of over 230 trial participants underwent TCR sequencing, of whom 207 received two doses of AZD1222 and about 25 received two doses of the MenACWY control vaccine. Trial participants were enrolled by age into subgroups of 18-55, 56-69 and 70-plus years, and 148, 28 and 57 TCR-sequenced participants, respectively, were included in these subgroups. What the research found in general, with its limitations: A significant rise in spike-specific TCR breadth and depth was observed after two AZD1222 doses relative to day 0 and relative to MenACWY recipients. Reportedly, almost half of the unique spike-specific TCRs recognized epitopes lying outside the regions that are mutated in the B.1.351 and B.1.1.7 variants. The 56-69-year group was small, and its depth increase did not reach significance, likely because of low power. Only five to seven AZD1222 recipients were SARS-CoV-2 seropositive at baseline, limiting conclusions about previously exposed vaccinees. Vaccine-associated CD4 TCRs spanned the whole spike protein, with dominant responses in regions 160-218 and 743-854. Participants were mostly white British and included more females than males, and it was suggested by the authors that clonal diversity may have been underestimated. No day 14 peak-response samples were available, so repertoires were characterized only after the peak T cell response.

The CDR3 regions of human TCRbeta chains were analyzed by immunosequencing. The source study handled its data this way. Repertoire TCRs were checked for matches against a reference library of SARS-CoV-2-specific TCRs that had been generated using the MIRA antigen-specificity platform. Breadth was defined as the fraction of unique TCRs that were SARS-CoV-2-associated. Depth was defined as the fraction of total T cells that were SARS-CoV-2-associated. Each spike-specific TCR was assigned to its reactive spike region and to a CD4 or CD8 class using the MIRA data. Log10-transformed breadth and depth values were compared by one-way ANOVA with Sidak's multiple comparisons tests. TCRdb holds this immuneACCESS table with in-frame rearrangements only. Some clones are missing; in checked studies, unresolved V genes explain under half, and the rest has no known cause. V, J and clone size are those of that table, while D and trimming were read from the DNA. Across this sample there are 140,000 to 150,000 clones, with 70% to 90% seen only once. 5% to 5.5% of the sample is in the top ten clones.

Read against the paper, the sample's time point label means: baseline before first vaccination. Samples from vaccinated people were obtained from the UK trials COV001 and COV002, which included a single-blind randomized controlled phase 2/3 trial of AZD1222 (ChAdOx1 nCoV-19) in healthy adults. For TCRbeta chain sequencing, PBMC samples from trial participants were taken at day 0 and at day 28 after the second dose. This TCR was sampled from an adult in good health. Rearrangement joined TRBV10-3 to TRBJ1-3; the D segment cannot be called with confidence. The sample here was peripheral blood, taken on day 0 of AZD1222 vaccination. The CDR3 sequence is CAISDPTAGNTIYF. DNA sequence: TGTGCCATCAGTGACCCGACTGCTGGAAACACCATATATTTT.